The clone carrying this T cell receptor (beta chain) was detected once. Its antigen is undetermined. A read error may account for a junction end that differs from germline. Total RNA and DNA came together from about 19-30 mg of bulk tissue without cell sorting. The sample comes from a study of tumor-infiltrating lymphocytes in primary liver carcinoma. Study-wide results and caveats: Tumors significantly exceeded blood in top-250-clone fraction (p = 0.039).

The CDR3 contains 17 residues. Germline V CDR1 and CDR2: SGHAT, FQNNGV. TCR beta cDNA came from around 0.5 ug total RNA, primed with a constant-region primer. Nested multiplex PCR, run for three rounds with slightly modified ARM-PCR, yielded TCR beta libraries. A C-beta reverse primer was combined with TRBV1-TRBV30 forward primers in the first two PCR rounds, and each round had 10 cycles. TCRdb re-called the multiplex PCR reads with MiXCR, one entry per CDR3 protein. The data show 100,000 or so distinct CDR3 sequences, about 63% seen once. The genes are TRBV11-2 and TRBJ2-3; 7 bases are a match to TRBD2. The TCR sequence derives from an older woman with primary liver carcinoma and hepatitis B virus infection. The sequenced material came from liver tumor tissue from sampling region 2. The subset here: tumor region T2, inferior pole. CDR3 region: CANSLEGLTYTSDAQYF. The CDR3, as DNA: TGTGCCAACAGCTTAGAGGGACTAACGTACACGTCAGATGCACAGTATTTT.